Here is one TCR beta chain with its context. The antigen is undetermined. TCRdb redid the calling of the reads with MiXCR, one entry per CDR3 protein. The repertoire holds approximately 310,000 distinct CDR3 sequences, with approximately 25% as singletons. The ends were cut back, 6 bases at V and 5 bases at J, with 19 bases in the middle. This CDR3 contains 15 residues. Per the germline V gene, CDR1 is SGHNT and CDR2 is YENEEA. This entry is derived from a study of T cell repertoires in cytomegalovirus infection. Overall study: In public TCR beta signatures, there were indications of both CMV infection and matching HLA type.

Overall study results and limits: The cumulative frequency of public TCR beta families identified carriers of CMV plus the relevant HLA.

This rearrangement joins TRBV11-3 to TRBJ2-5; TRBD2 might be the D (6 bases). Sequencing was performed on cultured PBMCs, taken from culture after CMV antigen stimulation. The TCR comes from a human donor in good health (CMV status not recorded). Some clones in this sample may be carry-over from other donors' samples. In DNA, the CDR3 is TGTGCCAGCAGTTCTCTCGCGGGATATAGGGAGACCCAGTACTTC. Translation gives CASSSLAGYRETQYF.